The clone carrying this TCR beta chain was picked up many times. Its antigen is not known. The germline gives CDR1 SGHRS, CDR2 YFSETQ. The V end was cut by 4 bases, the J end by 1 base, with 11 bases between. The CDR3 covers 14 residues. The sample is drawn from a study of CD8 T cells in ankylosing spondylitis. Study outcomes and limitations: One TCR beta motif, made up of roughly 8 highly homologous variants, appeared characteristic of ankylosing spondylitis blood.

By quantitative 5'-RACE with molecular barcodes, the TCR beta libraries were made. TCRdb itself ran the 5' RACE reads through MiXCR, one entry per CDR3 protein. The top ten hold roughly 9.2% of the sample, which has fewer than 350,000 distinct CDR3 sequences, approximately 10% seen once. This chain connects TRBV5-1 to TRBJ1-2; the D is unclear. The source is a female donor with ankylosing spondylitis or in good health (not recorded which). Sequencing was done on a sample of blood, either unsorted or a sorted T cell fraction (not recorded which). In nucleotides, the CDR3 is TGCGCCAGCAGCCTGGCGGGCAGTAACTATGGCTACACCTTC. Translation: CASSLAGSNYGYTF.